One T cell receptor beta chain is described in this entry. This sequence may be a read error, since a much larger clone differs from it by one base. These data originate in a study of blood T cells in healthy people across ages. Looked up from germline, CDR1 is MNHEY and CDR2 is SMNVEV (reference sequence). Trimming took off 5 bases at V and 4 bases at J, with 14 bases between the two ends. This CDR3 is 14 amino acids long. RNA extraction gave at least 5.5 micrograms of total RNA per sample. Through a sample-barcoded 5' primer and a J-beta primer mix, a second PCR was run for 7 to 11 cycles. From the 5' RACE reads, TCRdb called clonotypes with MiXCR, one entry per CDR3 protein. This sample has 600,000 or so distinct CDR3 sequences; approximately 30% occur once, and the top ten carry around a sixth.

The receptor was derived from an elderly woman in good health. Sequenced sample: blood. The V and J genes are TRBV27 and TRBJ1-2, with unresolved D. The CDR3 coding sequence is TGTGCCAGCAGTCCAACTCGGCCCGGCTATGGCTACACCTTC. As protein: CASSPTRPGYGYTF.